This T cell receptor beta chain was identified during a study of blood T cell repertoires in COVID-19. Participant age was about 18 to 89 years, and participants resided in 20 to 30 US areas. Participant-reported clinical history was the basis for cohort assignment. Recovery meant two consecutive negative NP/OP PCR tests, professional clearance, or resolved symptoms. In the authors' workflow: Nucleated cell counts were estimated from reference gene primer amplification. The data were produced by immunoSEQ multiplex PCR, yet TCRdb's version contains in-frame clones alone and is incomplete. For V, J and clone size, that table is used; D and trimming come from the DNA. The profile covers over 250,000 clones, with approximately 86% appearing a single time and less than 3% taken by the ten largest. The source is a woman between 18 and 30 years old who had recovered from COVID-19. The specimen was PBMCs or T cells enriched from blood (not recorded which).

CDR3 coding DNA: TGTGCTAGTGGTTCGGCGGGACAGGGAATCAATGAGCAGTTCTTC. It yields the protein CASGSAGQGINEQFF. The chain uses TRBV12-5 and TRBJ2-1; 9 nucleotides agree with TRBD1. Germline V gives CDR1 LGHNT, CDR2 FRNRAP. V lost 4 bases and J lost 6; bases outside the gene matches: 7. CDR3 size: 15 residues.